The present TCR beta chain was sequenced within a study of blood T cell repertoires in COVID-19 (TCRdb year 2020). Some background on the complete study: Collaborator samples came from the United States, Italy and Spain and covered acute and convalescent phases of COVID-19. Subjects who had been exposed to COVID-19, were actively infected with it, or had recovered from it provided the deeply sampled blood TCRbeta repertoires that made up the dataset. The material from the prospective study consisted of cDNA or gDNA derived from T cells, B-cell-depleted T cells, or PBMCs. Samples were obtained from the ongoing ImmuneRACE study (first 160 participants) and from 950 to 1,500 subjects provided by 6 global collaborators. The repertoires were released in a freely available public database intended as a resource for research on the immune response to SARS-CoV-2. The sample metadata nearly always contained a de-identified subject ID, COVID-19 status, age in years and sex. Where available, HLA class I and class II types were taken from metadata supplied by the sample provider and were not determined by assay-based typing.

The immunoSEQ Assay, a bias-controlled multiplex PCR, was used to amplify TCRbeta CDR3 regions from genomic DNA. Per the original workflow: Within the assay, amplification of reference gene primers was used to estimate how many nucleated cells each sample contained. To quantify the absolute abundance of each unique TCRbeta CDR3 rearrangement, sequence reads were collapsed and filtered. For each sample, productive Simpson clonality was calculated as the square root of Simpson's diversity index across productive rearrangements. TCRdb mirrors the immuneACCESS table, restricted to in-frame sequences. Some clones are absent from its copies; in checked studies, under half trace to an unresolved V gene, and the reason for the others is unknown. The V and J calls and clone size are taken from that table; D and trimming were inferred from the DNA. The table for this sample lists 200,000 to 250,000 clones; around four fifths of them were counted only once. 15% to 20% of the sample is held by the ten biggest clonotypes.

What the study reported, not specific to this receptor: The amount of clinical and demographic metadata varied by source and participant and was provided uncurated.

Trimming costs V 8 bases and J 4 bases, and their ends lie 8 bases apart. The CDR3 sequence holds 11 residues, the cysteine and phenylalanine included. Only the CDR3 DNA is retained, 33 bases long and in frame from the first base. Turning to this clone: What antigen it recognizes has not been identified. Base qualities are not provided; no much larger clone lies one nucleotide away.

Whole blood was collected in K2EDTA tubes by collaborating institutions according to the institutions' own protocols. Collaborator samples were shipped for TCRbeta analysis as frozen whole blood, isolated PBMCs, or DNA extracted from either sample type. The receptor chain draws on TRBV12-3 or TRBV12-4 and TRBJ1-2, with the D gene not confidently named. Sequenced input: peripheral blood. This receptor was identified in a woman of 80 years or more with active or convalescent COVID-19. The DNA sequence reads TGTGCCAGCGGGCGTTCCTATGGCTACACCTTC. Its amino acids are CASGRSYGYTF.